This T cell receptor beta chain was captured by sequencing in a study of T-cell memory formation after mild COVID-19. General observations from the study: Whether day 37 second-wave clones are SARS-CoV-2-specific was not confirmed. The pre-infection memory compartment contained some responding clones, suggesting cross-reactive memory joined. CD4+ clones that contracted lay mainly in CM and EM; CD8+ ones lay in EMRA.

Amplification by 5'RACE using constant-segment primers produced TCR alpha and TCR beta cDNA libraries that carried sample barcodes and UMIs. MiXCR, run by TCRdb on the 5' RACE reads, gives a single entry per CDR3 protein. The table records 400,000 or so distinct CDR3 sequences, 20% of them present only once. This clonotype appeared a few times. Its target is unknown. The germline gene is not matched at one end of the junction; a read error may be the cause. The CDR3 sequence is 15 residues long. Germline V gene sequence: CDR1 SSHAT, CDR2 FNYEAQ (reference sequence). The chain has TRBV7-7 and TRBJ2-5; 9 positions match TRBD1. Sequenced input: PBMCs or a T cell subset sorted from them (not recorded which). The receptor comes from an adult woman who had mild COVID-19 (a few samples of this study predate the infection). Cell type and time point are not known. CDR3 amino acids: CASSRGTGQAETQYF. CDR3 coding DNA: TGTGCTAGCAGCCGTGGGACAGGGCAAGCAGAGACCCAGTACTTC.